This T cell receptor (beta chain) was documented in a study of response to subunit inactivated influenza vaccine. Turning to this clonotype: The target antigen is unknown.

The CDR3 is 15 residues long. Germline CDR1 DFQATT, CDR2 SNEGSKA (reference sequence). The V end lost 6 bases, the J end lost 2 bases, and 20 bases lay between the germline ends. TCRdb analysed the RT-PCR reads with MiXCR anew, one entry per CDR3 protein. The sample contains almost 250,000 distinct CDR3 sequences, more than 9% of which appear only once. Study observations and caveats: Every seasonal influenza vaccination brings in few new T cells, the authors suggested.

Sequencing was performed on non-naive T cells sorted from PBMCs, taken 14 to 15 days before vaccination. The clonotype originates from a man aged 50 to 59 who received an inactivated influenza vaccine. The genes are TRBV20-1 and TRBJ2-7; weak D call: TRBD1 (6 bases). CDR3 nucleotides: TGCAGTGCCAAGCCGTTGGTGCAGGGGACCTACGAGCAGTACTTC. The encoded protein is CSAKPLVQGTYEQYF.